These 13 T cell receptor beta chains share one sample of origin, sequenced in a study of T cells after yellow fever vaccination. TCRdb re-called the 5' RACE reads through MiXCR, storing one row per CDR3 protein. The sample lists about 46,000 distinct CDR3 sequences; about 6.3% were seen once. The source was PBMCs, either bulk or a sorted T-cell subset (CD4+, CD8+, memory, or dextramer-sorted; not recorded which), collected 45 days after the yellow fever booster vaccination. These receptors originate from a man aged 30 to 39 who received the YFV17D yellow fever vaccine.

This clonotype came up many times. V usage is TRBV6-5 and J usage is TRBJ2-1; D may be TRBD2 (6 bases). The CDR3 runs to 12 residues. The germline V and J ends were trimmed by 5 bases and 8 bases, with 10 bases remaining between them. Germline V lookup: CDR1 MNHEY, CDR2 SVGAGI. The CDR3 DNA follows: TGTGCCAGCAGTCGGGAGAGGGATGAGCAGTTCTTC. It codes for CASSRERDEQFF.

This clonotype was recorded many times. The chain links TRBV7-8 to TRBJ2-7, with 7 bases that match TRBD2. Per the germline V gene, CDR1 is SGHVS and CDR2 is FQNEAQ. Germline trimming cut 1 base from V and 2 bases from J; bases unmatched to any gene: 2. This CDR3 contains 14 residues. The CDR3 reads CASSLERGAYEQYF. For the CDR3, the DNA is TGTGCCAGCAGCTTAGAACGGGGGGCCTACGAGCAGTACTTC.

The V and J genes are TRBV30 and TRBJ2-7; TRBD2 aligns across 8 bases. V dropped 7 bases and J dropped 7; count of bases not matched to a gene: 12. The CDR3 covers 13 residues. CDR1 and CDR2 (germline): GTSNPN, SVGIG (reference sequence). The CDR3 loop reads CAYNSGTRREQYF. The DNA of the CDR3 is TGTGCCTACAACTCCGGGACTAGGAGGGAGCAGTACTTC. The full variable domain, completed using reference TRBV30 and TRBJ2-7, is SQTIHQWPATLVQPVGSPLSLECTVEGTSNPNLYWYRQAAGRGLQLLFYSVGIGQISSEVPQNLSASRPQDRQFILSSKKLLLSDSGFYLCAYNSGTRREQYFGPGTRLTVT.

By share of the sample, this clonotype is medium-sized. The genes are TRBV29-1 and TRBJ2-6; D gene uncertain. Germline-derived CDR1 and CDR2 are SQVTM and ANQGSEA. The CDR3 sequence is 13 residues long. The V end lost 4 bases, the J end lost 0 bases, and 4 bases lay between the germline ends. CDR3 sequence reads: CSVARSGANVLTF. In nucleotides, the CDR3 is TGCAGCGTTGCCCGCTCTGGGGCCAACGTCCTGACTTTC.

This clonotype appeared many times. A read error may produce the germline difference seen at one junction end. This sequence joins TRBV29-1 and TRBJ1-1; D is unresolved. This CDR3 has 11 residues. Per germline, CDR1 SQVTM and CDR2 ANQGSEA. The CDR3 sequence is CSVEGRTEAFF. CDR3 sequence (DNA): TGCAGCGTCGAAGGGCGCACTGAAGCTTTCTTT. Drawing the rest from reference TRBV29-1 and TRBJ1-1, the complete variable domain is SAVISQKPSRDICQRGTSLTIQCQVDSQVTMMFWYRQQPGQSLTLIATANQGSEATYESGFVIDKFPISRPNLTFSTLTVSNMSPEDSSIYLCSVEGRTEAFFGQGTRLTVV.

This clonotype appeared many times. The rearrangement joins TRBV20-1 to TRBJ1-5, with D maybe TRBD1 (6 bases). Germline lookup yields CDR1 DFQATT and CDR2 SNEGSKA (reference sequence). This CDR3 has 13 residues. Trimming cost V 5 bases and J 4 bases, with 12 bases left between them. CDR3 sequence (DNA): TGCAGTGCTTGGCACAGGGAAAATCAGCCCCAGCATTTT. It codes for CSAWHRENQPQHF.

This clonotype has just a few counts. The V and J genes are TRBV4-3 and TRBJ2-1; 9 positions agree with TRBD2. The ends lost 0 bases at V and 3 bases at J; junction bases unmatched: 6. Germline V gene sequence: CDR1 LGHNA, CDR2 YSLEER. The CDR3 is 17 amino acids. The CDR3 here is CASSQEAGGVFYNEQFF. CDR3 nucleotides: TGCGCCAGCAGCCAAGAGGCGGGAGGGGTTTTCTACAATGAGCAGTTCTTC.

This clonotype was observed a handful of times. In DNA form, the CDR3 reads TGTGCCGGAAGGGTAATCATACATGGAGAGCAGTTCTTC. Residues: CAGRVIIHGEQFF. The chain uses TRBV19 and TRBJ2-1; D gene unclear. This CDR3 is 13 amino acids long. V lost 11 bases and J 10 bases, leaving 21 bases between the germline ends. Per germline, CDR1 LNHDA and CDR2 SQIVND (reference sequence). The full variable domain, its missing parts supplied by reference TRBV19 and TRBJ2-1, is DGGITQSPKYLFRKEGQNVTLSCEQNLNHDAMYWYRQDPGQGLRLIYYSQIVNDFQKGDIAEGYSVSREKKESFPLTVTSAQKNPTAFYLCAGRVIIHGEQFFGPGTRLTVL.

This clonotype was found many times. In DNA form, the CDR3 reads TGTGCCAGCAGTTTTCAGGGCCGATTCCTCTATGGCTACACCTTC. Its translation: CASSFQGRFLYGYTF. The chain links TRBV28 to TRBJ1-2; possible D gene TRBD1, 5 bases. The V and J ends lost 3 bases and 4 bases respectively, with 15 bases between them. The CDR3 contains 15 residues. The germline V gene encodes CDR1 MDHEN and CDR2 SYDVKM.

This clonotype was picked up many times. CDR3 sequence: CASSPQGLNSPLHF. In DNA, the CDR3 is TGTGCCAGCAGCCCACAGGGCTTGAATTCACCCCTCCACTTT. The chain recombines TRBV7-8 with TRBJ1-6, with D perhaps matching TRBD1 (6 bases). CDR3 length: 14 residues. Germline V CDR1 and CDR2: SGHVS, FQNEAQ. V dropped 5 bases and J dropped 7 bases, with 12 bases sitting between them.

There are many counts of this clonotype. The chain is built from TRBV11-2 and TRBJ2-1, with 13 bases identical to TRBD2. CDR1 is SGHAT, CDR2 FQNNGV, per germline. There are 16 residues in the CDR3. Germline trimming cut 8 bases from V and 10 bases from J; bases unmatched to any gene: 14. CDR3 residues: CASFFGTSGNGVEQFF. CDR3 DNA: TGTGCCAGCTTTTTCGGGACTAGCGGGAATGGCGTGGAGCAGTTCTTC.

The table lists this clonotype with a few counts. The chain joins TRBV20-1 to TRBJ2-1; 9 bases agree with TRBD2. This CDR3 has 16 residues. The germline V gene has CDR1 DFQATT and CDR2 SNEGSKA (reference sequence). J was trimmed by 3 bases and V by 0 bases; bases with no gene match: 6. The CDR3 DNA follows: TGCAGTGCTAGAGAGCTAGCGGGAAGGGGCTACAATGAGCAGTTCTTC. Translated: CSARELAGRGYNEQFF.

The chain joins TRBV11-2 to TRBJ2-1, with 7 bases matching TRBD2. This CDR3 is built from 16 residues. The V and J ends lost 4 bases and 10 bases, in that order; junction bases with no gene match: 16. Per germline, CDR1 SGHAT and CDR2 FQNNGV. CDR3 coding DNA: TGTGCCAGCAGCTCAGGTGGGAGGGCCTGGAATGGGGAGCAGTTCTTC. The encoded protein is CASSSGGRAWNGEQFF. Using reference TRBV11-2 and TRBJ2-1 for the parts outside the CDR3, the full variable domain is EAGVAQSPRYKIIEKRQSVAFWCNPISGHATLYWYQQILGQGPKLLIQFQNNGVVDDSQLPKDRFSAERLKGVDSTLKIQPAKLEDSAVYLCASSSGGRAWNGEQFFGPGTRLTVL.